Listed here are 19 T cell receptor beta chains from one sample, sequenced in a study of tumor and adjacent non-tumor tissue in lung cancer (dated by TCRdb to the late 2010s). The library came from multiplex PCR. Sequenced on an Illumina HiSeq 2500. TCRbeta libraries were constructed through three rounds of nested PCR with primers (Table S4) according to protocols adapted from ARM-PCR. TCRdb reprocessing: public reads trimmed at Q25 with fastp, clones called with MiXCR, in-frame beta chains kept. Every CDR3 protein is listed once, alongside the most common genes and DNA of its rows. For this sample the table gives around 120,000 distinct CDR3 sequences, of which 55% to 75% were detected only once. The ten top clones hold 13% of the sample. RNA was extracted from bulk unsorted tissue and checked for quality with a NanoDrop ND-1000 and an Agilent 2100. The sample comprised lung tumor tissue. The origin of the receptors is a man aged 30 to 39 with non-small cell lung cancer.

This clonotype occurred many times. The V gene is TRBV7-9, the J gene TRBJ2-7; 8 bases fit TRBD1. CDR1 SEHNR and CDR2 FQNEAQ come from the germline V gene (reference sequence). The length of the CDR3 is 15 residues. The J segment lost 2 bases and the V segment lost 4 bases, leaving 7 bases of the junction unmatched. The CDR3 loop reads CASSSPGGRTYEQYF. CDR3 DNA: TGTGCCAGCAGCTCTCCAGGGGGCAGGACCTACGAGCAGTACTTC.

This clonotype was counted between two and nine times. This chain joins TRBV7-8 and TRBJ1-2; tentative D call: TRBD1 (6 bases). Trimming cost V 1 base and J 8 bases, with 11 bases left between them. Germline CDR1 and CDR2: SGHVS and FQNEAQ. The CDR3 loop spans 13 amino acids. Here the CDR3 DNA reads TGTGCCAGCAGCTTAGTCCGGCAGGGGGGCTACACCTTC. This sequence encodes CASSLVRQGGYTF.

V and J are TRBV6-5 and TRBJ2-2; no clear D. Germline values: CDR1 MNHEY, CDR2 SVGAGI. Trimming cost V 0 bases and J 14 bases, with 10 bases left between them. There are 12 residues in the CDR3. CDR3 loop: CASSYSLTELFF. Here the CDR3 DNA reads TGTGCCAGCAGTTACTCGCTCACGGAACTGTTTTTT.

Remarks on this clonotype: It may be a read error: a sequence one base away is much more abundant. This CDR3 is CSVFGTDNGKLFF. CDR3 bases: TGCAGTGTTTTCGGAACGGACAATGGAAAACTGTTTTTT. The genes are TRBV20-1 and TRBJ1-4, with a possible D match to TRBD1 (5 bases). This CDR3 has 13 amino acids. Per the germline V gene, CDR1 is DFQATT and CDR2 is SNEGSKA (reference sequence).

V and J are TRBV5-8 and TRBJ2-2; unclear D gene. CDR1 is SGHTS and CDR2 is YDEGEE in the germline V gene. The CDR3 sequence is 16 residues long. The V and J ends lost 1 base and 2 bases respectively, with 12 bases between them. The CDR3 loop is CASSLYGESNTGELFF. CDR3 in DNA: TGTGCCAGCAGCTTGTATGGGGAATCAAACACCGGGGAGCTGTTTTTT.

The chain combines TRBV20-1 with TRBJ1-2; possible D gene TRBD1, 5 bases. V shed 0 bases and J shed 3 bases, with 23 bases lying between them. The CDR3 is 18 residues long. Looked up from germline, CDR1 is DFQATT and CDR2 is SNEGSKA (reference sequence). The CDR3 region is CSARDFWGERALDYGYTF. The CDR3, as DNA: TGCAGTGCTAGAGATTTTTGGGGGGAAAGGGCACTCGACTATGGCTACACCTTC.

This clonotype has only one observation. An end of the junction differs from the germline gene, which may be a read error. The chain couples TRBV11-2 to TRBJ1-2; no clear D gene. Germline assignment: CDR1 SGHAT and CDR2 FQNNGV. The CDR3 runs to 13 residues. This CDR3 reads CASSPFGSYSYTF. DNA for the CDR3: TGTGCCAGCAGCCCCTTCGGCAGCTATAGCTACACCTTC.

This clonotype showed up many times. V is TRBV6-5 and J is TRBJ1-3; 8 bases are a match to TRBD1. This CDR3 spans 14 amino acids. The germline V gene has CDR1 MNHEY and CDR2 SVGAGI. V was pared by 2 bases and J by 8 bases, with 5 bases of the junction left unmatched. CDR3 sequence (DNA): TGTGCCAGCAGTTACGGTCAGGGGGCTTACACCATATATTTT. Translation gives CASSYGQGAYTIYF.

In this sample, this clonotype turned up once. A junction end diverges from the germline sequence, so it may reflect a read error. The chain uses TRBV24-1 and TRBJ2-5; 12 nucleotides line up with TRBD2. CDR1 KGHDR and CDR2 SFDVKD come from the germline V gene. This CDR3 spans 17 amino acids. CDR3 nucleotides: TGTGCCACCAGTGATTCTTCGACTAGCGGGAGAACTGAGACTCAGTACTTC. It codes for CATSDSSTSGRTETQYF.

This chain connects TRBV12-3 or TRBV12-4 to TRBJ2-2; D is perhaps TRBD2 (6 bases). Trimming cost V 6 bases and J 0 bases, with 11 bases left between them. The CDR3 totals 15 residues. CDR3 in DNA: TGTGCCAGCAGCCCGGACTATGCGAACACCGGGGAGCTGTTTTTT. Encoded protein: CASSPDYANTGELFF.

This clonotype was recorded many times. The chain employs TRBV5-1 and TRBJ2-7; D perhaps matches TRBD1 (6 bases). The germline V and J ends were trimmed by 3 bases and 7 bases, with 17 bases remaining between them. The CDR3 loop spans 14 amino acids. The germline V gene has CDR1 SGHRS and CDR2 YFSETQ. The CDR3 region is CASSSDSLTGEQYF. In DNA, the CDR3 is TGCGCCAGCAGCTCGGACAGCCTTACGGGAGAGCAGTACTTC.

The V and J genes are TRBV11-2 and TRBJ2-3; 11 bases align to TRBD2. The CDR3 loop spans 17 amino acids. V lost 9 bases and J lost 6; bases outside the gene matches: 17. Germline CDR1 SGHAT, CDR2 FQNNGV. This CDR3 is CARSLGALAGGSDTQYF. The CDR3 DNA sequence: TGTGCCAGAAGCCTAGGTGCTCTAGCGGGGGGATCGGATACGCAGTATTTT.

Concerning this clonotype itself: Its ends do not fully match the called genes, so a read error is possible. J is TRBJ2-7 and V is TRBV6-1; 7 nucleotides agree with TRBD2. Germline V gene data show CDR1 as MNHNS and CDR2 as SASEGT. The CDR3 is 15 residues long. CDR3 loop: CASCEGSSGRDEQYF. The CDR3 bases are TGTGCCAGCTGTGAAGGGTCTAGCGGAAGAGACGAGCAGTACTTC.

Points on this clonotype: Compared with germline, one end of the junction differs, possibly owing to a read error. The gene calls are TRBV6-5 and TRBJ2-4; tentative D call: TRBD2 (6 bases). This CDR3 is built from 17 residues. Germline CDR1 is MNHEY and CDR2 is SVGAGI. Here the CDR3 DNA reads TGTGCCAGCAGCTGGGGAGGCTGGGCCCTAGCCAAAAACATTCGGTACTTC. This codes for CASSWGGWALAKNIRYF.

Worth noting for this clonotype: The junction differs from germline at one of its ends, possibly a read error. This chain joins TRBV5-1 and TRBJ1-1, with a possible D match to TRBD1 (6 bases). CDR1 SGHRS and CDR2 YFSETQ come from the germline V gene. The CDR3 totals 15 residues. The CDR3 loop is CTSGLAGTQNTEAFF. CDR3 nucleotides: TGCACCAGCGGCTTGGCCGGGACACAGAACACTGAAGCTTTCTTT.

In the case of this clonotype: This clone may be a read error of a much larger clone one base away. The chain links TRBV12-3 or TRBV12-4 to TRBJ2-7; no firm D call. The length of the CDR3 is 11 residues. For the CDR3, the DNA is TGTACCAGCAGTTTAACCCGGGAGCAGTACTTC. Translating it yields CTSSLTREQYF.

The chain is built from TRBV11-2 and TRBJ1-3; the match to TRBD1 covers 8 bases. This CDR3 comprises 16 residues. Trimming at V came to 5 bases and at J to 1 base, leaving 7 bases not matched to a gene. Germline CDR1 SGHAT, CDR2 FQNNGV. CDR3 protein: CASSAQGVASGNTIYF. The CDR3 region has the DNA TGTGCCAGCAGCGCACAGGGGGTTGCTTCTGGAAACACCATATATTTT.

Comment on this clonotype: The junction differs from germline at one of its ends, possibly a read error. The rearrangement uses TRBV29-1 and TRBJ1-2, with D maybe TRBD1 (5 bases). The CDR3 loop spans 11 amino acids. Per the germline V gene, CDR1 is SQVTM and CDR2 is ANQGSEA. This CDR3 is CSVEGASAYTF. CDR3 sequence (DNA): TGCAGTGTTGAAGGGGCGAGTGCCTACACCTTC.

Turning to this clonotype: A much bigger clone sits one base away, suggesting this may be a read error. The CDR3 DNA is TGCGCCGGCAGCCACGCCCCGGACAGAGAAGAGACCCAGTACTTC. It codes for CAGSHAPDREETQYF. The chain couples TRBV4-1 to TRBJ2-5; D is perhaps TRBD1 (6 bases). The germline V gene encodes CDR1 MGHRA and CDR2 YSYEKL. This CDR3 contains 15 residues.